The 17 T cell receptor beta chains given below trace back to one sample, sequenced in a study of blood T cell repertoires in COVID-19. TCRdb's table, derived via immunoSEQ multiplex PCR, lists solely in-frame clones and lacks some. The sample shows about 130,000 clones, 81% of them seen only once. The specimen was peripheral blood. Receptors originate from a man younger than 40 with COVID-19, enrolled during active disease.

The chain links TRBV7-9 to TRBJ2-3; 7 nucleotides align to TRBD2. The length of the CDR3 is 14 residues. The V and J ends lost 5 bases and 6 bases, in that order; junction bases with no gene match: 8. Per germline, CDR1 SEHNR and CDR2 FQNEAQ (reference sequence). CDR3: CASSPIGREDTQYF. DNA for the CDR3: TGTGCCAGCAGCCCCATAGGGCGGGAGGATACGCAGTATTTT.

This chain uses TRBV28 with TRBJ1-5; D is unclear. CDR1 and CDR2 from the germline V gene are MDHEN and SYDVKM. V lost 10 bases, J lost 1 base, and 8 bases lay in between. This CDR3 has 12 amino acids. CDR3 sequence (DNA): TGTGCCACCGCGGAGAGCAATCAGCCCCAGCATTTT. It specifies CATAESNQPQHF.

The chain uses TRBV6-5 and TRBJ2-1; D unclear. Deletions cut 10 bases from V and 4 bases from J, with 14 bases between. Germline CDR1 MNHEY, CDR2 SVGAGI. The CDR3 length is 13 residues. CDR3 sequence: CATPNRAYNEQFF. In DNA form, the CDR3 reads TGTGCCACCCCCAACCGTGCGTACAATGAGCAGTTCTTC.

In DNA, the CDR3 is TGTGCCAGCAGTTTCATGGTGAGGGGGAACATTCAGTACTTC. Residues: CASSFMVRGNIQYF. V gene TRBV28 combines with J gene TRBJ2-4, with TRBD1 as a possible D gene (6 bases). V was trimmed by 3 bases and J by 7 bases, leaving 13 bases between them. The CDR3 covers 14 residues. Germline V gene data show CDR1 as MDHEN and CDR2 as SYDVKM.

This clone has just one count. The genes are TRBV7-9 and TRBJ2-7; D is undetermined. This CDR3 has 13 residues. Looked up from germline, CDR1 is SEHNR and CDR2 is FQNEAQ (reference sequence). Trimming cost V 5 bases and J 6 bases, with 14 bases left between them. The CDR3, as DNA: TGTGCCAGCAGCCATCCGACTGTTCTCGAGCAGTACTTC. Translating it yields CASSHPTVLEQYF.

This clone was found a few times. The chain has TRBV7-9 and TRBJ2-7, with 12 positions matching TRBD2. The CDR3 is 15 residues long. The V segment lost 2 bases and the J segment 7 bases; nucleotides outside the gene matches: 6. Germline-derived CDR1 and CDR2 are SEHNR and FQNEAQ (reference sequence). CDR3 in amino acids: CASSLLAGGPNEQYF. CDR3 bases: TGTGCCAGCAGCTTACTAGCGGGAGGGCCGAATGAGCAGTACTTC.

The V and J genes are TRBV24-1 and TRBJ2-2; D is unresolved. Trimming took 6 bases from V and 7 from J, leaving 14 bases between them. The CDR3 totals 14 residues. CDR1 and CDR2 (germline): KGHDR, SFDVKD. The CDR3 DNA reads TGTGCCACCAGTAGTCCCCCCACGGGCGGGGAGCTGTTTTTT. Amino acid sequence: CATSSPPTGGELFF.

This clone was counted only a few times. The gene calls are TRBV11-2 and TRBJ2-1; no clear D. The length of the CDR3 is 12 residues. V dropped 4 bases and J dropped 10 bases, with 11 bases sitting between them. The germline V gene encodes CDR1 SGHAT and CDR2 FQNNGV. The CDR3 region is CASSSRLEEQFF. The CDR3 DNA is TGTGCCAGCAGCTCCCGACTGGAGGAGCAGTTCTTC.

CDR3 region: CASNRGREAGELFF. CDR3 DNA: TGTGCCAGCAACCGGGGCAGGGAGGCCGGGGAGCTGTTTTTT. The chain couples TRBV5-5 to TRBJ2-2; possible D gene TRBD2, 6 bases. This CDR3 comprises 14 residues. Per the germline V gene, CDR1 is SGHKS and CDR2 is YYEKEE (reference sequence). V lost 6 bases to trimming and J lost 6 bases, with 15 bases between them.

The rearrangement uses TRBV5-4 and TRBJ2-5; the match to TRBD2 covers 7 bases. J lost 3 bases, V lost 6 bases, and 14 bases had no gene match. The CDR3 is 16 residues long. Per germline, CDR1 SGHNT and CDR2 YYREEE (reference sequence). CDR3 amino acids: CASTPLGPTSEETQYF. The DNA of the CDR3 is TGTGCCAGCACCCCCTTAGGCCCTACTAGCGAAGAGACCCAGTACTTC.

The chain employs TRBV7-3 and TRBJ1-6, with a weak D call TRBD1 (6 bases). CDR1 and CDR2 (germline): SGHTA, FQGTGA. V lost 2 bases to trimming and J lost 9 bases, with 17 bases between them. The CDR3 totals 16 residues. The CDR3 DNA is TGTGCCAGCAGCTTATGGGGGCTATCAAGGGGTTCACCCCTCCACTTT. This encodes CASSLWGLSRGSPLHF.

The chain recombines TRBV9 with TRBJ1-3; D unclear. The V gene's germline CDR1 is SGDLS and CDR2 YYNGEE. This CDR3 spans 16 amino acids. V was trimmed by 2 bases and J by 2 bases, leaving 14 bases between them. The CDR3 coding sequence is TGTGCCAGCAGCGTCGAGTCGGGGAGCCCTGGAAACACCATATATTTT. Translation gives CASSVESGSPGNTIYF.

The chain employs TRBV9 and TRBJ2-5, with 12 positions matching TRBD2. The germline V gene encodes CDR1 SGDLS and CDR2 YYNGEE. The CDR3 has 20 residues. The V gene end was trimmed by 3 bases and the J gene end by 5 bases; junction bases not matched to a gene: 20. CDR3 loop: CASSAPRNSTKLAGGETQYF. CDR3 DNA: TGTGCCAGCAGCGCCCCGAGAAACTCTACAAAACTAGCGGGGGGTGAGACCCAGTACTTC.

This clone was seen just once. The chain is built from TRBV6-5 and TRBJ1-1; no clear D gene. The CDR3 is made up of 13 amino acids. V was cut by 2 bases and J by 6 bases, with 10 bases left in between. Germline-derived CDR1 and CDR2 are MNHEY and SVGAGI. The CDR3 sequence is CASSYNRGAEAFF. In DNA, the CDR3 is TGTGCCAGCAGTTACAACCGCGGCGCTGAAGCTTTCTTT.

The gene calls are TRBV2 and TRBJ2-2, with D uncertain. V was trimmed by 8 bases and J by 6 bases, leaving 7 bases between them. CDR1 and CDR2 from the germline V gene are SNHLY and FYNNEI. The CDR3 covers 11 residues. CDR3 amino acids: CASVLAGELFF. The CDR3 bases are TGTGCCAGCGTCTTAGCCGGGGAGCTGTTTTTT.

The CDR3 coding sequence is TGTGCCAGCAGCCGAGACGACAGGTGGCCCTACGAGCAGTACTTC. It is translated as CASSRDDRWPYEQYF. V is TRBV27 and J is TRBJ2-7; D may be TRBD1 (6 bases). Trimming stripped 6 bases from V and 2 bases from J, with 17 bases between. The CDR3 runs 15 residues. CDR1 is MNHEY, CDR2 SMNVEV, per germline (reference sequence).

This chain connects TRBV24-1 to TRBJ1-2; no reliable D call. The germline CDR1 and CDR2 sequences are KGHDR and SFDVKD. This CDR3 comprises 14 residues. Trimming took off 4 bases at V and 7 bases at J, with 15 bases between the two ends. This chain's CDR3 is CATSDIFYSGGYTF. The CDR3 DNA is TGTGCCACCAGTGACATTTTCTACAGTGGTGGCTACACCTTC.